This T cell receptor (beta chain) comes out of a study of shared clonotypes between healthy human individuals. The CDR3 runs 15 residues. Trimming at V came to 5 bases and at J to 8 bases, leaving 10 bases not matched to a gene. Per germline, CDR1 GTSNPN and CDR2 SVGIG (reference sequence). CD45RO-negative, CCR7-positively selected cells formed the naive CD8 fraction, excluding terminally differentiated effector memory CD45RA+ cells. Libraries were prepared by immunoSEQ multiplex PCR; TCRdb keeps only in-frame clonotypes and omits some of them. In the table there are about 2,100,000 clones, 93% of which are singletons.

The source material was naive CD8+ T cells from PBMCs. The chain has TRBV30 and TRBJ2-4; 12 bases are a match to TRBD1. The clonotype comes from a young man in good health. Some clones in this sample may be carry-over from other donors' samples. CDR3 bases: TGTGCCTGGCTACACGGGACAGGGGGCAGGGACATTCAGTACTTC. This sequence encodes CAWLHGTGGRDIQYF.